This T cell receptor beta chain appears in the sequencing data of a study of blood T cell repertoires in COVID-19. As for the study in general: The samples span acute and convalescent COVID-19 from the United States, Italy and Spain. The analysed material was cDNA or gDNA that came from T cells, B-cell-depleted T cells, or PBMCs.

This clone turned up a few times. Clones were read by immunoSEQ multiplex PCR, and TCRdb kept only the in-frame ones, dropping some. Among 50,000 or so clones, 80% to 85% were seen once, and the ten largest hold approximately 2.6%. The germline V gene has CDR1 SGHTA and CDR2 FQGTGA. Trimming removed 4 bases from V and 9 bases from J; junction bases left unmatched: 7. The CDR3 has 15 amino acids. Material for sequencing was peripheral blood. This receptor was taken from a man over 45 with acute or convalescent COVID-19. V usage is TRBV7-3 and J usage is TRBJ2-1, with 12 positions matching TRBD2. CDR3 DNA: TGTGCCAGCAGCTCTAGCGGGGGGGCTGGGAGTGAGCAGTTCTTC. Encoded protein: CASSSSGGAGSEQFF. Supplemented by reference TRBV7-3 and TRBJ2-1, the full variable domain reads GAGVSQTPSNKVTEKGKYVELRCDPISGHTALYWYRQSLGQGPEFLIYFQGTGAADDSGLPNDRFFAVRPEGSVSTLKIQRTERGDSAVYLCASSSSGGAGSEQFFGPGTRLTVL.